The 29 T cell receptor beta chains below come from one sample, sequenced in a study of Ad26.COV2.S vaccination and SARS-CoV-2 variants. Here immunoSEQ multiplex PCR was the method, and the copy in TCRdb shows in-frame clones only, minus some. This sample has roughly 680,000 clones; 89% occur once, and the top ten carry about 1.5%. The treatment was: some 20 received Ad26.COV2.S at low or high dose, single or two shots; 5 received placebo; per-sample allocation not given. Day 63 after the first vaccine or placebo injection was the time point for sampling. This sample comprised peripheral blood, obtained in a trial of Ad26.COV2.S vaccine versus placebo. These receptor sequences come from a person between 18 and 65 years old who received the Ad26.COV2.S COVID-19 vaccine or a placebo.

This clone was recorded a few times. The chain links TRBV19 to TRBJ1-5; perhaps TRBD1 as D (6 bases). Trimming took 1 base from V and 7 from J, leaving 11 bases between them. The germline V gene encodes CDR1 LNHDA and CDR2 SQIVND (reference sequence). This CDR3 is built from 14 residues. CDR3 bases: TGTGCCAGTAGTATAGGTGACGGGGGCCAGCCCCAGCATTTT. The encoded protein is CASSIGDGGQPQHF.

The genes are TRBV7-9 and TRBJ2-1; the match to TRBD2 covers 12 bases. The J segment lost 7 bases and the V segment lost 4 bases, leaving 11 bases of the junction unmatched. The CDR3 runs 17 residues. Germline values: CDR1 SEHNR, CDR2 FQNEAQ (reference sequence). The CDR3 DNA reads TGTGCCAGCAGCTCCTTGACTAGCGGGAGCACTCGGAATGAGCAGTTCTTC. Its translation is CASSSLTSGSTRNEQFF.

The genes are TRBV5-6 and TRBJ2-7, with no clear D. Trimming cost V 4 bases and J 6 bases, with 8 bases left between them. Germline CDR1 and CDR2: SGHDT and YYEEEE. CDR3 size: 11 residues. CDR3 bases: TGTGCCAGCAGCGGCTCGAGCGAGCAGTACTTC. Translation gives CASSGSSEQYF.

The chain is built from TRBV5-1 and TRBJ2-7, with D perhaps TRBD1 or TRBD2 (5 bases each). The CDR3 runs 19 residues. Deletions cut 4 bases from V and 0 bases from J, with 26 bases between. CDR1 and CDR2 (germline): SGHRS, YFSETQ. In DNA, the CDR3 is TGCGCCAGCAGCCCCTTTACAGTATCCGGGACGGCCCACTCCTACGAGCAGTACTTC. Translation: CASSPFTVSGTAHSYEQYF.

The chain has TRBV7-9 and TRBJ1-4; D remains unclear. Trimming stripped 5 bases from V and 8 bases from J, with 15 bases between. The germline V gene has CDR1 SEHNR and CDR2 FQNEAQ (reference sequence). This CDR3 spans 14 amino acids. This chain's CDR3 is CASSPWAISEKLFF. In nucleotides, the CDR3 is TGTGCCAGCAGCCCATGGGCCATCTCCGAAAAACTGTTTTTT. The full variable domain, completed using reference TRBV7-9 and TRBJ1-4, is DTGVSQNPRHKITKRGQNVTFRCDPISEHNRLYWYRQTLGQGPEFLTYFQNEAQLEKSRLLSDRFSAERPKGSFSTLEIQRTEQGDSAMYLCASSPWAISEKLFFGSGTQLSVL.

The rearrangement links TRBV5-5 to TRBJ1-5; possibly TRBD1 for D (6 bases). This CDR3 spans 15 amino acids. Per germline, CDR1 SGHKS and CDR2 YYEKEE (reference sequence). Deletions cut 4 bases from V and 2 bases from J, with 13 bases between. DNA for the CDR3: TGTGCCAGCAGCACCGGGACATCTGGCAATCAGCCCCAGCATTTT. Translating it yields CASSTGTSGNQPQHF.

This clone was counted a single time. V gene TRBV6-1 combines with J gene TRBJ1-3; D remains ambiguous. With 3 bases removed from V and 0 bases from J, the gap between germline ends came to 12 bases. Germline CDR1 MNHNS, CDR2 SASEGT. CDR3 length: 16 amino acids. DNA for the CDR3: TGTGCCAGCAGTGACGTTAGTCGGATCTCTGGAAACACCATATATTTT. Protein sequence: CASSDVSRISGNTIYF.

J is TRBJ2-2 and V is TRBV18, with D possibly TRBD1 on 6 matching bases. The CDR3 sequence is 16 residues long. Germline V gene sequence: CDR1 KGHSH, CDR2 LQKENI. Trimming removed 0 bases at V and 6 bases at J, with 14 bases between. This CDR3 is CASSPPTGWKAGELFF. Written as DNA, the CDR3 is TGTGCCAGCTCACCACCGACAGGCTGGAAGGCCGGGGAGCTGTTTTTT.

The gene calls are TRBV6-1 and TRBJ1-1; D uncertain. Germline V gene lookup returns CDR1 MNHNS and CDR2 SASEGT. V was pared by 2 bases and J by 7 bases, with 11 bases between. The CDR3 covers 13 residues. The DNA of the CDR3 is TGTGCCAGCAGTGAAATGGTTAGTCTTGAAGCTTTCTTT. Protein product: CASSEMVSLEAFF.

The chain has TRBV7-3 and TRBJ2-4; D may be TRBD1 (6 bases). The CDR3 consists of 14 residues. Trimming left V 7 bases short and J 3 bases short, with 13 bases between. Germline-derived CDR1 and CDR2 are SGHTA and FQGTGA. The CDR3 DNA follows: TGTGCCAGCACCTATGAAGGGGGCAAAAACATTCAGTACTTC. It codes for CASTYEGGKNIQYF.

This rearrangement joins TRBV5-1 to TRBJ2-5; D might be TRBD1 or TRBD2, each matching 6 bases. Germline CDR1 is SGHRS and CDR2 is YFSETQ. The V end was cut by 6 bases, the J end by 5 bases, with 17 bases between. The CDR3 runs to 14 residues. The DNA of the CDR3 is TGCGCCAGCAACAGGGTCGGCGCGGGGGAGACCCAGTACTTC. It translates to CASNRVGAGETQYF.

This clone was observed a handful of times. The rearrangement uses TRBV15 and TRBJ2-7; D perhaps matches TRBD1 (5 bases). This CDR3 is 14 amino acids long. Trimming removed 5 bases at V and 2 bases at J, with 13 bases between. Looked up from germline, CDR1 is LNHNV and CDR2 is YYDKDF (reference sequence). For the CDR3, the DNA is TGTGCCACCAGCCGGGCAGGGCTAGCCTACGAGCAGTACTTC. This gives the protein CATSRAGLAYEQYF. Looking up the rest from reference TRBV15 and TRBJ2-7 gives the full variable domain: DAMVIQNPRYQVTQFGKPVTLSCSQTLNHNVMYWYQQKSSQAPKLLFHYYDKDFNNEADTPDNFQSRRPNTSFCFLDIRSPGLGDTAMYLCATSRAGLAYEQYFGPGTRLTVT.

This clone was counted a few times. V is TRBV19 and J is TRBJ1-3, with unresolved D. Trimming removed 5 bases at V and 4 bases at J, with 12 bases between. CDR1 is LNHDA, CDR2 SQIVND, per germline (reference sequence). The CDR3 runs 14 residues. The CDR3 DNA sequence: TGTGCCAGTAGTTTTTTTGGTGCCGGAAACACCATATATTTT. Translation: CASSFFGAGNTIYF. The full variable domain, rest sourced from reference TRBV19 and TRBJ1-3, is DGGITQSPKYLFRKEGQNVTLSCEQNLNHDAMYWYRQDPGQGLRLIYYSQIVNDFQKGDIAEGYSVSREKKESFPLTVTSAQKNPTAFYLCASSFFGAGNTIYFGEGSWLTVV.

For the CDR3, the DNA is TGTGCCAGCAGCGTAGAAATGGATTCACCCCTCCACTTT. Protein: CASSVEMDSPLHF. This sequence joins TRBV9 and TRBJ1-6; D not resolved. Per germline, CDR1 SGDLS and CDR2 YYNGEE. Trimming removed 0 bases at V and 8 bases at J, with 6 bases between. The CDR3 consists of 13 residues.

The genes are TRBV10-3 and TRBJ2-3; D perhaps matches TRBD2 (5 bases). The CDR3 runs 15 residues. V dropped 6 bases and J dropped 2 bases, with 15 bases sitting between them. In germline, CDR1 is ENHRY, CDR2 SYGVKD. The CDR3 DNA reads TGTGCCATCAGGGAGGCAGGCGCAAACACAGATACGCAGTATTTT. This gives the protein CAIREAGANTDTQYF.

J is TRBJ1-4 and V is TRBV5-4; 8 nucleotides align to TRBD1. Per germline, CDR1 SGHNT and CDR2 YYREEE (reference sequence). The CDR3 covers 15 residues. The V and J ends lost 4 bases and 5 bases, in that order; junction bases with no gene match: 7. The CDR3 DNA is TGTGCCAGCAGCACCCAAACAGGGGGGAATGAAAAACTGTTTTTT. Translated, it gives CASSTQTGGNEKLFF.

This chain connects TRBV2 to TRBJ1-5; D is perhaps TRBD1 (5 bases). The CDR3 has 13 amino acids. From germline, CDR1 is SNHLY and CDR2 FYNNEI. With 8 bases removed from V and 7 bases from J, the gap between germline ends came to 15 bases. The CDR3 DNA reads as TGTGCCAGCGATTCGCAGGGCCAACAGCCCCAGCATTTT. Protein: CASDSQGQQPQHF.

The chain employs TRBV9 and TRBJ2-3; TRBD1 agrees at 11 bases. V was pared by 2 bases and J by 4 bases, with 3 bases of the junction left unmatched. CDR1 is SGDLS, CDR2 YYNGEE, per germline. This CDR3 is built from 15 residues. CDR3 in amino acids: CASSVGQGAADTQYF. In DNA, the CDR3 is TGTGCCAGCAGCGTCGGACAGGGGGCCGCAGATACGCAGTATTTT.

The rearrangement uses TRBV11-3 and TRBJ2-2, with TRBD2 identical over 13 bases. CDR3 size: 17 residues. From germline, CDR1 is SGHNT and CDR2 YENEEA. V was pared by 6 bases and J by 2 bases, with 6 bases of the junction left unmatched. CDR3 in amino acids: CASSRTSGSPNTGELFF. The CDR3 DNA is TGTGCCAGCAGTCGGACTAGCGGGAGCCCCAACACCGGGGAGCTGTTTTTT.

The chain uses TRBV3-1 (or the pseudogene TRBV3-2) and TRBJ1-2; D unclear. CDR1 is LGHDT, CDR2 YNNKEL, per germline (reference sequence). This CDR3 comprises 14 residues. The V gene lost 0 bases and the J gene lost 4 bases, with 9 bases spanning the gap. CDR3 in amino acids: CASSQEWQTYGYTF. In DNA, the CDR3 is TGTGCCAGCAGCCAAGAATGGCAGACCTATGGCTACACCTTC.

J is TRBJ1-2 and V is TRBV5-1; D remains unclear. V was trimmed by 0 bases and J by 8 bases, leaving 11 bases between them. CDR1 is SGHRS and CDR2 is YFSETQ in the germline V gene. This CDR3 spans 13 amino acids. CDR3 in amino acids: CASSLVGLQGYTF. Here the CDR3 DNA reads TGCGCCAGCAGCTTGGTTGGCCTTCAGGGCTACACCTTC.

The V gene is TRBV5-6, the J gene TRBJ1-1; D perhaps matches TRBD1 (6 bases). CDR1 is SGHDT, CDR2 YYEEEE, per germline. The ends were cut back, 4 bases at V and 1 base at J, with 17 bases in the middle. CDR3 length: 16 amino acids. CDR3 coding DNA: TGTGCCAGCAGCCCGGTGGACAGACCAACGAACACTGAAGCTTTCTTT. This encodes CASSPVDRPTNTEAFF.

The V gene is TRBV15, the J gene TRBJ1-1; D unresolved. V lost 5 bases and J 4 bases, leaving 8 bases between the germline ends. Germline V gene data show CDR1 as LNHNV and CDR2 as YYDKDF (reference sequence). The CDR3 spans 12 residues. The CDR3 spells CATSYTGTEAFF. The CDR3 nucleotides read TGTGCCACCAGCTACACGGGCACTGAAGCTTTCTTT.

The J gene is TRBJ2-3, the V gene TRBV12-5; the match to TRBD2 covers 10 bases. This CDR3 is built from 17 residues. J lost 4 bases, V lost 5 bases, and 12 bases had no gene match. Germline V gene sequence: CDR1 LGHNT, CDR2 FRNRAP. DNA of the CDR3: TGTGCTAGTGGTATAGATTCCCCTAGCGGGAGCCCAGATACGCAGTATTTT. This codes for CASGIDSPSGSPDTQYF.

The chain combines TRBV5-1 with TRBJ2-2; D ambiguous. The germline CDR1 and CDR2 sequences are SGHRS and YFSETQ. The CDR3 contains 13 residues. V gave up 2 bases and J gave up 8 bases, with 10 bases separating them. The CDR3 reads CASSLDPEGELFF. CDR3 coding DNA: TGCGCCAGCAGCTTAGACCCCGAGGGGGAGCTGTTTTTT.

The chain combines TRBV19 with TRBJ2-2, with 9 bases that match TRBD1. Per germline, CDR1 LNHDA and CDR2 SQIVND (reference sequence). Trimming took 3 bases from V and 3 from J; bases not matched to a gene: 5. The CDR3 has 16 amino acids. The CDR3 nucleotides read TGTGCCAGTAGTATCACAGGGGGCGTCTACACCGGGGAGCTGTTTTTT. It yields the protein CASSITGGVYTGELFF.

This chain links TRBV7-2 with TRBJ2-3, with 8 bases matching TRBD2. The J segment lost 2 bases and the V segment lost 0 bases, leaving 1 base of the junction unmatched. This CDR3 comprises 15 residues. CDR1 SGHTA and CDR2 FQGNSA come from the germline V gene. The CDR3 region is CASSLASGNTDTQYF. The CDR3 DNA reads TGTGCCAGCAGCTTAGCTAGCGGGAACACAGATACGCAGTATTTT.

The chain has TRBV3-1 (or the pseudogene TRBV3-2) and TRBJ1-1, with TRBD1 as a possible D gene (6 bases). CDR1 is LGHDT and CDR2 is YNNKEL in the germline V gene (reference sequence). CDR3 length: 14 amino acids. V was trimmed by 3 bases and J by 5 bases, leaving 13 bases between them. The DNA of the CDR3 is TGTGCCAGCAGCCACCTAGGGGGGGGGACTGAAGCTTTCTTT. This gives the protein CASSHLGGGTEAFF.

This clone was observed a few times. The CDR3, as DNA: TGTGCCAGCAGCTTGCCGGGAGACGAGCAGTACTTC. This translates into CASSLPGDEQYF. The chain couples TRBV7-9 to TRBJ2-7; tentatively, D is TRBD2 (6 bases). The germline V gene has CDR1 SEHNR and CDR2 FQNEAQ (reference sequence). This CDR3 comprises 12 residues. V was trimmed by 3 bases and J by 5 bases, leaving 8 bases between them.